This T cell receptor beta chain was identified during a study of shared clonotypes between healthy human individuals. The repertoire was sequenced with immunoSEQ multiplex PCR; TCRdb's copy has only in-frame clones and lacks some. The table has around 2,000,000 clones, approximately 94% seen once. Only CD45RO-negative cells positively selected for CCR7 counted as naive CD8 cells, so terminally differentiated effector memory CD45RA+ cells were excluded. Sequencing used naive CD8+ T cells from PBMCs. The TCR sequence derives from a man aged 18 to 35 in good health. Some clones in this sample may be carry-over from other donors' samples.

CDR3 loop: CASSSASSPTGELFF. The CDR3 DNA follows: TGTGCCAGCAGCTCTGCTTCTTCCCCCACCGGGGAGCTGTTTTTT. The genes are TRBV7-8 and TRBJ2-2; D unresolved. The CDR3 sequence is 15 residues long. Trimming cost V 4 bases and J 4 bases, with 13 bases left between them. Germline lookup yields CDR1 SGHVS and CDR2 FQNEAQ.